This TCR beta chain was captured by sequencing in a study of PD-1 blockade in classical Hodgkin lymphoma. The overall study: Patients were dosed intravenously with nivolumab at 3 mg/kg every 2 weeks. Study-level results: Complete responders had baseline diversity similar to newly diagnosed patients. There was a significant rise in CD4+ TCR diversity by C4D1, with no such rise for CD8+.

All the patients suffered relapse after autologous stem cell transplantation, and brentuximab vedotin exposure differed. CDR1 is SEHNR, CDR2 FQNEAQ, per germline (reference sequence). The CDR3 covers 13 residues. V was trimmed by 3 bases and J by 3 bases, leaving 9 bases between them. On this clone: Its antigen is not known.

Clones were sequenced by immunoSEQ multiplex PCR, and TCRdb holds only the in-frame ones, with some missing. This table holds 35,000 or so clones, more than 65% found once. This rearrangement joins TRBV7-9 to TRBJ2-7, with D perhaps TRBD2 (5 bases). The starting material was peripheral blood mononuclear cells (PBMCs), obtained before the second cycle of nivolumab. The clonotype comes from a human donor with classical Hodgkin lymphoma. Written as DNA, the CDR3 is TGTGCCAGCAGCTTCTCGGGGAACTACGAGCAGTACTTC. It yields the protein CASSFSGNYEQYF.